This T cell receptor (beta chain) was identified during a study of blood T cells in healthy people across ages. The overall study: Capture via template switching afforded approximately one barcoded beta molecule per two T cells. Whole-study results and caveats: Higher diversity and more naive CD4+ cells were features of long-lived donors, compared to aged donors. Older age went with lower TCR beta diversity per million T cells, in a roughly linear way. Changes seen in expanded clonotypes were possibly confounded by donor CMV status left unknown.

Trimming removed 2 bases from V and 13 bases from J; junction bases left unmatched: 9. From germline, CDR1 is MDHEN and CDR2 SYDVKM. This CDR3 has 15 amino acids. About this clonotype itself: As yet, its antigen is unknown.

A J-beta primer mix and a sample-barcoded 5' primer were used in a second PCR of roughly 7 to 12 cycles. TCRdb passed the 5' RACE reads through MiXCR, listing each CDR3 protein once. The repertoire holds about 1.7 million distinct CDR3 sequences, with roughly 30% as singletons. The sequencing sample was made of blood. The TCR was taken from a woman aged 25 to 39 in good health. The V and J genes are TRBV28 and TRBJ2-1, with 12 bases matching TRBD2. CDR3 nucleotide sequence: TGTGCCAGCAGTTTAAGTCTAGCGGGGGGGCCTTATCAGTTCTTC. Translating it yields CASSLSLAGGPYQFF.